This is a list of T cell receptor beta chains from one sample in a study of blood T cell repertoires in COVID-19. Sequencing was performed with immunoSEQ multiplex PCR; in TCRdb, only in-frame clones are kept and a portion is missing. The sample records 200,000 to 300,000 clones, 87% being singletons. The sequenced material came from peripheral blood. The receptors come from a woman in her fifties or sixties with acute or convalescent COVID-19. The CDR3 runs from the conserved cysteine through the conserved F or W. A D gene is named only where the DNA matches it firmly. Part of the rows lack a size; the others show once, few, many or a class for expanded clones.

CDR3aa: CASSYPYRIRYTF
CDR3nt: TGTGCCAGCAGTTACCCGTACAGGATTCGCTACACCTTC
abundance: once
v_gene: TRBV6-2/TRBV6-3
d_gene: .
j_gene: TRBJ1-2

CDR3aa: CASTSGSLMYETQYF
CDR3nt: TGTGCCAGCACTAGCGGGAGTTTGATGTATGAGACCCAGTACTTC
abundance: .
v_gene: TRBV7-9
d_gene: TRBD2
j_gene: TRBJ2-5

CDR3aa: CASSQDGATSGNTIYF
CDR3nt: TGTGCCAGCAGCCAAGATGGGGCGACTTCGGGAAACACCATATATTTT
abundance: .
v_gene: TRBV4-2
d_gene: .
j_gene: TRBJ1-3

CDR3aa: CASSMWAANQPQHF
CDR3nt: TGTGCCAGTAGTATGTGGGCCGCGAATCAGCCCCAGCATTTT
abundance: .
v_gene: TRBV19
d_gene: .
j_gene: TRBJ1-5

CDR3aa: CASGDIPFYGYTF
CDR3nt: TGTGCCAGCGGGGACATTCCTTTCTATGGCTACACCTTC
abundance: few
v_gene: TRBV28
d_gene: .
j_gene: TRBJ1-2

CDR3aa: CASSPIGTMIYEQYF
CDR3nt: TGTGCCAGCAGCCCGATAGGGACAATGATCTACGAGCAGTACTTC
abundance: .
v_gene: TRBV3-1/TRBV3-2
d_gene: .
j_gene: TRBJ2-7

CDR3aa: CSVESGRRGTQYF
CDR3nt: TGCAGCGTTGAATCCGGAAGAAGGGGGACCCAGTACTTC
abundance: .
v_gene: TRBV29-1
d_gene: .
j_gene: TRBJ2-5

CDR3aa: CASSLGGGDYGYTF
CDR3nt: TGTGCCAGCAGTTTAGGGGGGGGTGACTATGGCTACACCTTC
abundance: .
v_gene: TRBV28
d_gene: .
j_gene: TRBJ1-2

CDR3aa: CSARDRSLELFF
CDR3nt: TGCAGCGCCCGGGACAGATCTCTTGAACTGTTTTTT
abundance: .
v_gene: TRBV29-1
d_gene: TRBD1
j_gene: TRBJ1-4

CDR3aa: CASRSTGGFGNTIYF
CDR3nt: TGTGCCAGCAGAAGTACAGGGGGCTTTGGAAACACCATATATTTT
abundance: .
v_gene: TRBV7-2
d_gene: TRBD1
j_gene: TRBJ1-3

CDR3aa: CASSDSRGFSGTDTQYF
CDR3nt: TGTGCCAGCAGTGACTCGAGGGGGTTTTCGGGCACAGATACGCAGTATTTT
abundance: .
v_gene: TRBV6-4
d_gene: .
j_gene: TRBJ2-3

CDR3aa: CASSVGLAGATGELFF
CDR3nt: TGTGCCAGTAGTGTGGGACTAGCGGGAGCGACCGGGGAGCTGTTTTTT
abundance: .
v_gene: TRBV19
d_gene: TRBD2
j_gene: TRBJ2-2

CDR3aa: CASSPAGASSYEQYF
CDR3nt: TGTGCCAGCAGCCCAGCGGGGGCAAGTAGCTACGAGCAGTACTTC
abundance: .
v_gene: TRBV5-4
d_gene: TRBD2
j_gene: TRBJ2-7

CDR3aa: CASSLGQNSNQPQHF
CDR3nt: TGTGCCAGCAGCCTCGGACAGAATAGCAATCAGCCCCAGCATTTT
abundance: .
v_gene: TRBV9
d_gene: .
j_gene: TRBJ1-5

CDR3aa: CASSLAGGLSGNTIYF
CDR3nt: TGTGCCAGCAGCTTAGCGGGGGGCCTCTCTGGAAACACCATATATTTT
abundance: few
v_gene: TRBV11-3
d_gene: .
j_gene: TRBJ1-3

CDR3aa: CATSTPGTEYNEQFF
CDR3nt: TGTGCCACCAGCACGCCCGGGACAGAGTACAATGAGCAGTTCTTC
abundance: .
v_gene: TRBV15
d_gene: TRBD1
j_gene: TRBJ2-1

CDR3aa: CASSSPQRESLEQYF
CDR3nt: TGTGCCAGCAGCTCCCCCCAGCGGGAGTCCCTCGAGCAGTACTTC
abundance: .
v_gene: TRBV5-4
d_gene: TRBD2
j_gene: TRBJ2-7

CDR3aa: CAWSVRLGQVIATNEKLFF
CDR3nt: TGTGCCTGGAGTGTACGACTCGGACAGGTGATTGCAACTAATGAAAAACTGTTTTTT
abundance: .
v_gene: TRBV30
d_gene: TRBD1
j_gene: TRBJ1-4

CDR3aa: CASTFLPLSGANVLTF
CDR3nt: TGCGCCAGCACCTTCCTACCTCTCTCTGGGGCCAACGTCCTGACTTTC
abundance: .
v_gene: TRBV5-1
d_gene: .
j_gene: TRBJ2-6

CDR3aa: CASSHMGYGTPDEAFF
CDR3nt: TGTGCCAGCAGCCATATGGGCTACGGGACACCGGATGAAGCTTTCTTT
abundance: .
v_gene: TRBV3-1/TRBV3-2
d_gene: .
j_gene: TRBJ1-1

CDR3aa: CSVRGPSYEQYF
CDR3nt: TGCAGCGTGCGGGGGCCCTCCTACGAGCAGTACTTC
abundance: .
v_gene: TRBV29-1
d_gene: .
j_gene: TRBJ2-7

CDR3aa: CASSPGGKDQPQHF
CDR3nt: TGTGCCAGCTCACCGGGCGGGAAAGATCAGCCCCAGCATTTT
abundance: .
v_gene: TRBV18
d_gene: .
j_gene: TRBJ1-5

CDR3aa: CAWEQDLWGYGYTF
CDR3nt: TGTGCCTGGGAACAGGACCTTTGGGGCTATGGCTACACCTTC
abundance: .
v_gene: TRBV30
d_gene: .
j_gene: TRBJ1-2

CDR3aa: CASSSPSTGGTEAFF
CDR3nt: TGTGCCAGCAGCTCTCCATCAACCGGAGGCACTGAAGCTTTCTTT
abundance: few
v_gene: TRBV13
d_gene: .
j_gene: TRBJ1-1

CDR3aa: CASAEYNEQFF
CDR3nt: TGTGCCAGCGCCGAGTACAATGAGCAGTTCTTC
abundance: once
v_gene: TRBV6-6
d_gene: .
j_gene: TRBJ2-1

CDR3aa: CASSELPGIGNTIYF
CDR3nt: TGTGCCAGCAGCGAACTCCCCGGGATTGGAAACACCATATATTTT
abundance: .
v_gene: TRBV5-5
d_gene: .
j_gene: TRBJ1-3

CDR3aa: CASSSEQGITGELFF
CDR3nt: TGTGCCAGCAGTTCAGAACAGGGTATCACCGGGGAGCTGTTTTTT
abundance: .
v_gene: TRBV28
d_gene: .
j_gene: TRBJ2-2

CDR3aa: CASSLSPGQADTGELFF
CDR3nt: TGTGCCAGCAGTTTATCCCCGGGACAGGCTGACACCGGGGAGCTGTTTTTT
abundance: .
v_gene: TRBV27
d_gene: TRBD1
j_gene: TRBJ2-2

CDR3aa: CASSQAAAGGGEQYF
CDR3nt: TGTGCCAGCAGCCAAGCAGCAGCGGGAGGGGGAGAGCAGTACTTC
abundance: .
v_gene: TRBV3-1/TRBV3-2
d_gene: TRBD2
j_gene: TRBJ2-7

CDR3aa: CASSLQAGTDTQYF
CDR3nt: TGTGCCAGCAGCTTGCAAGCCGGCACAGATACGCAGTATTTT
abundance: .
v_gene: TRBV5-4
d_gene: .
j_gene: TRBJ2-3

CDR3aa: CASKAGILLDTQYF
CDR3nt: TGTGCCAGTAAGGCGGGTATTTTGTTGGATACGCAGTATTTT
abundance: .
v_gene: TRBV19
d_gene: .
j_gene: TRBJ2-3

CDR3aa: CASSRGGSQPQHF
CDR3nt: TGTGCCAGCAGTAGGGGGGGGAGTCAGCCCCAGCATTTT
abundance: .
v_gene: TRBV7-9
d_gene: .
j_gene: TRBJ1-5

CDR3aa: CASSNRGDNTGELFF
CDR3nt: TGTGCCAGCAGCAACCGGGGGGATAACACCGGGGAGCTGTTTTTT
abundance: .
v_gene: TRBV7-2
d_gene: TRBD2
j_gene: TRBJ2-2

CDR3aa: CASSPLQTGNSPLHF
CDR3nt: TGTGCCAGCAGCCCTCTCCAGACAGGGAATTCACCCCTCCACTTT
abundance: .
v_gene: TRBV7-9
d_gene: TRBD1
j_gene: TRBJ1-6

CDR3aa: CASSLSQGARDTQYF
CDR3nt: TGTGCCAGCAGCTTAAGCCAGGGGGCTCGAGATACGCAGTATTTT
abundance: .
v_gene: TRBV7-3
d_gene: TRBD1
j_gene: TRBJ2-3

CDR3aa: CASSLVVGTGHRGYTF
CDR3nt: TGTGCCAGCAGCTTAGTTGTAGGGACTGGGCATCGTGGCTACACCTTC
abundance: .
v_gene: TRBV7-9
d_gene: .
j_gene: TRBJ1-2

CDR3aa: CASSQGGKVYEQYF
CDR3nt: TGTGCCAGCAGCCAAGGAGGCAAGGTCTACGAGCAGTACTTC
abundance: .
v_gene: TRBV14
d_gene: .
j_gene: TRBJ2-7

CDR3aa: CASSPGLAGGTYEQYF
CDR3nt: TGTGCCAGCAGCCCCGGACTAGCGGGAGGGACCTACGAGCAGTACTTC
abundance: .
v_gene: TRBV7-2
d_gene: TRBD2
j_gene: TRBJ2-7

CDR3aa: CASSRTEEREKLFF
CDR3nt: TGTGCCAGTAGTCGGACAGAGGAGCGAGAAAAACTGTTTTTT
abundance: .
v_gene: TRBV19
d_gene: .
j_gene: TRBJ1-4

CDR3aa: CASSSVAGGPSNEQFF
CDR3nt: TGTGCCAGCAGTTCCGTAGCGGGAGGGCCCAGCAATGAGCAGTTCTTC
abundance: .
v_gene: TRBV28
d_gene: TRBD2
j_gene: TRBJ2-1

CDR3aa: CASSARTGQNEKLFF
CDR3nt: TGTGCCAGCAGCGCAAGGACAGGGCAGAATGAAAAACTGTTTTTT
abundance: .
v_gene: TRBV5-4
d_gene: TRBD1
j_gene: TRBJ1-4

CDR3aa: CASTKGQGANQPQHF
CDR3nt: TGTGCCAGCACCAAGGGACAGGGGGCTAATCAGCCCCAGCATTTT
abundance: .
v_gene: TRBV2
d_gene: TRBD1
j_gene: TRBJ1-5

CDR3aa: CASSLTGYGTDTQYF
CDR3nt: TGTGCCAGCAGTTTGACAGGGTATGGGACAGATACGCAGTATTTT
abundance: .
v_gene: TRBV28
d_gene: TRBD1
j_gene: TRBJ2-3

CDR3aa: CASVENAKNIQYF
CDR3nt: TGTGCCAGCGTAGAGAATGCCAAAAACATTCAGTACTTC
abundance: few
v_gene: TRBV28
d_gene: .
j_gene: TRBJ2-4

CDR3aa: CASSKADTDTQYF
CDR3nt: TGTGCCAGTAGTAAGGCGGACACAGATACGCAGTATTTT
abundance: .
v_gene: TRBV19
d_gene: .
j_gene: TRBJ2-3

CDR3aa: CATSLGQGYTGELFF
CDR3nt: TGTGCCACCAGTCTGGGGCAGGGATACACCGGGGAGCTGTTTTTT
abundance: .
v_gene: TRBV24-1
d_gene: .
j_gene: TRBJ2-2